These T cell receptor beta chains were read from a single sample in a study of T cells in Graves' hyperthyroidism and ophthalmopathy. TCRdb redid the calling of the multiplex PCR reads with MiXCR, one entry per CDR3 protein. The sample consists of hundreds of thousands of distinct CDR3 sequences, roughly 40% of them appearing once. The sample was blood. The receptors derive from a man aged 18 to 30 with Graves' hyperthyroidism. Both conserved end residues are part of each CDR3. Fields, in order: J gene, D gene, clone size, V gene, CDR3 protein, CDR3 DNA. D genes are given only for firm matches. Part of the rows lack a size; the others show once, few, many or a class for expanded clones.

TRBJ2-7 | - | few | TRBV12-3/TRBV12-4 | CASSFWPGEDEQYF | TGTGCCAGCAGTTTTTGGCCAGGGGAGGACGAGCAGTACTTC
TRBJ2-7 | TRBD2 | - | TRBV20-1 | CSASRAGGPDFYEQYF | TGCAGTGCTAGTCGGGCGGGGGGCCCAGATTTCTACGAGCAGTACTTC
TRBJ2-1 | - | few | TRBV2 | CASSPLNEQFF | TGTGCCAGCAGCCCCTTAAATGAGCAGTTCTTC
TRBJ2-5 | - | many | TRBV14 | CASSQGTAPQETQYF | TGTGCCAGCAGCCAAGGGACCGCTCCACAAGAGACCCAGTACTTC
TRBJ1-1 | TRBD1 | - | TRBV10-3 | CAIIQDRDGTEAFF | TGTGCCATCATTCAAGACAGGGACGGGACTGAAGCTTTCTTT
TRBJ2-6 | - | - | TRBV6-1 | CASREGTYVLTF | TGTGCCAGCCGTGAAGGGACCTACGTCCTGACTTTC
TRBJ1-5 | TRBD1 | - | TRBV10-3 | CARPGQGRQPQHF | TGTGCTAGACCGGGACAGGGACGACAGCCCCAGCATTTT
TRBJ1-1 | - | many | TRBV15 | CATRSLTEAFF | TGTGCCACCCGCAGTCTAACTGAAGCTTTCTTT
TRBJ2-5 | - | - | TRBV5-1 | CASSGDYGETQYF | TGCGCCAGCAGCGGTGACTATGGAGAGACCCAGTACTTC
TRBJ2-7 | - | few | TRBV4-1 | CASSQYGSSYEQYF | TGCGCCAGCAGCCAATACGGTAGCTCCTACGAGCAGTACTTC
TRBJ2-7 | TRBD2 | - | TRBV5-6 | CASGLVGSYEQYF | TGTGCCAGCGGACTAGTAGGGTCTTACGAGCAGTACTTC
TRBJ2-7 | - | few | TRBV19 | CASSISLVLSYEQYF | TGTGCCAGTAGTATCTCGCTAGTTCTCTCCTACGAGCAGTACTTC
TRBJ2-2 | - | once | TRBV24-1 | CATSGNRKMFF | TGTGCCACCAGTGGTAACAGGAAGATGTTTTTT
TRBJ1-6 | TRBD1 | - | TRBV10-3 | CASSYLTGGTNYNSPLHF | TGTGCCAGCAGTTACTTGACAGGGGGAACGAACTATAATTCACCCCTCCACTTT
TRBJ1-1 | - | many | TRBV2 | CASSGLDHPNTEAFF | TGTGCCAGCAGTGGATTGGATCACCCGAACACTGAAGCTTTCTTT
TRBJ2-7 | TRBD1 | many | TRBV29-1 | CSVPGQGKQYF | TGCAGCGTTCCGGGACAGGGGAAGCAGTACTTC
TRBJ2-7 | TRBD1 | many | TRBV9 | CASSAGTDEQYF | TGTGCCAGCAGCGCAGGGACAGACGAGCAGTACTTC
TRBJ1-4 | TRBD1 | - | TRBV12-3/TRBV12-4 | CASSLHRGGEKLFF | TGTGCCAGCAGTTTACACAGGGGGGGTGAAAAACTGTTTTTT
TRBJ2-7 | TRBD1 | - | TRBV11-2 | CASSSHRDSAYEQYF | TGTGCCAGCAGCTCCCACAGGGACAGTGCGTACGAGCAGTACTTC
TRBJ1-1 | - | - | TRBV20-1 | CSAGGDNMNTEAFF | TGCAGTGCTGGGGGGGACAACATGAACACTGAAGCTTTCTTT
TRBJ1-5 | - | once | TRBV7-2 | CASSLGSGGGRIGNQPQHF | TGTGCCAGCAGCTTAGGAAGTGGGGGGGGGCGGATTGGCAATCAGCCCCAGCATTTT
TRBJ1-1 | - | few | TRBV19 | CASSKGESSAFF | TGTGCCAGTAGTAAGGGGGAGTCTTCGGCTTTCTTT
TRBJ1-5 | - | many | TRBV7-9 | CASSLAQGDQPQHF | TGTGCCAGCAGCTTGGCGCAGGGTGATCAGCCCCAGCATTTT
TRBJ1-6 | TRBD1 | - | TRBV2 | CASSGQTGGYSPLHF | TGTGCCAGCAGTGGACAAACAGGGGGCTATTCACCCCTCCACTTT
TRBJ1-1 | TRBD1 | - | TRBV12-3/TRBV12-4 | CASRGGTAKETEAFF | TGTGCCAGCAGGGGCGGGACAGCCAAAGAGACTGAAGCTTTCTTT
TRBJ2-5 | - | - | TRBV5-1 | CASSLGEATPQETQYF | TGCGCCAGCAGCTTGGGGGAGGCTACCCCGCAAGAGACCCAGTACTTC
TRBJ2-5 | - | - | TRBV7-9 | CASSFSTGAQETQYF | TGTGCCAGCAGCTTTTCAACAGGAGCACAAGAGACCCAGTACTTC
TRBJ1-5 | TRBD1 | - | TRBV19 | CASAGQGTNQPQHF | TGTGCCAGCGCAGGACAGGGGACAAATCAGCCCCAGCATTTT
TRBJ2-5 | - | many | TRBV29-1 | CSVDSEETQYF | TGCAGCGTTGACAGCGAAGAGACCCAGTACTTC
TRBJ1-5 | TRBD1 | - | TRBV5-5 | CASTALTGSNQPQHF | TGCGCCAGCACTGCTCTGACAGGGAGCAATCAGCCCCAGCATTTT
TRBJ1-6 | - | - | TRBV14 | CASSQGPPASYNSPLHF | TGTGCCAGCAGCCAAGGACCACCAGCCTCCTATAATTCACCCCTCCACTTT
TRBJ2-5 | - | - | TRBV15 | CATSRDRGGNQPQYF | TGTGCCACCAGCAGAGACAGGGGGGGCAATCAGCCCCAGTACTTC
TRBJ2-5 | TRBD1 | many | TRBV9 | CASSVEGQRQETQYF | TGTGCCAGCAGCGTAGAGGGACAGAGACAAGAGACCCAGTACTTC
TRBJ1-2 | - | many | TRBV19 | CVYATEDGPTNYGYTF | TGTGTCTATGCGACAGAAGACGGTCCTACTAACTATGGCTACACCTTC
TRBJ1-6 | - | once | TRBV10-3 | CASSVGRHFYSPLHF | TGTGCCAGCAGTGTCGGCCGGCATTTTTATTCACCCCTCCACTTT
TRBJ2-7 | TRBD2 | - | TRBV24-1 | CATSDFGRLAGDYEQYF | TGTGCCACCAGTGATTTCGGGCGACTAGCGGGAGACTACGAGCAGTACTTC
TRBJ1-4 | - | - | TRBV12-3/TRBV12-4 | CASRPSGRGEKLFF | TGTGCCAGCAGGCCGTCGGGGCGGGGAGAAAAACTGTTTTTT
TRBJ2-7 | - | - | TRBV7-2 | CASSSMGLTEQYF | TGTGCCAGCAGCTCGATGGGGCTTACCGAGCAGTACTTC
TRBJ1-1 | - | - | TRBV11-2 | CASSPRWGANTEAFF | TGTGCCAGCAGCCCGAGGTGGGGGGCGAACACTGAAGCTTTCTTT
TRBJ1-5 | - | - | TRBV19 | CASKDYRTLNQPQHF | TGTGCCAGTAAGGACTACCGGACTCTCAATCAGCCCCAGCATTTT
TRBJ1-6 | TRBD1 | - | TRBV6-5 | CASSLTGTGRHSPLHF | TGTGCCAGCAGCCTGACCGGGACAGGGCGGCATTCACCCCTCCACTTT
TRBJ1-6 | TRBD1 | many | TRBV12-3/TRBV12-4 | CASTRDRSRLHF | TGTGCCAGCACCCGGGACAGATCTCGCCTCCACTTT
TRBJ2-2 | - | few | TRBV6-5 | CASSPVSYTGELFF | TGTGCCAGCAGCCCCGTGAGTTACACCGGGGAGCTGTTTTTT
TRBJ1-5 | - | many | TRBV7-8 | CASSLARTGLDQPQHF | TGTGCCAGCAGCTTAGCTCGTACAGGGCTGGATCAGCCCCAGCATTTT
TRBJ2-5 | - | many | TRBV29-1 | CSVGGVEETQYF | TGCAGCGTTGGGGGGGTTGAAGAGACCCAGTACTTC
TRBJ2-7 | TRBD1 | - | TRBV7-9 | CASSQTGTASYEQYF | TGCGCCAGCAGCCAGACCGGGACAGCTAGCTACGAGCAGTACTTC
TRBJ2-5 | TRBD1 | - | TRBV2 | CASSRTGGGEKTQYF | TGTGCCAGCAGTCGGACAGGGGGAGGAGAAAAGACCCAGTACTTC
TRBJ1-1 | - | - | TRBV15 | CATSIRRMNTEAFF | TGTGCCACCAGCATCCGGCGAATGAACACTGAAGCTTTCTTT
TRBJ2-2 | TRBD2 | - | TRBV4-3 | CASSQGPSGSTGELFF | TGCGCCAGCAGCCAAGGACCTAGCGGGAGCACCGGGGAGCTGTTTTTT
TRBJ2-7 | TRBD2 | - | TRBV4-2 | CASSQVLAGGIHEQYF | TGTGCCAGCAGCCAAGTCCTAGCGGGGGGAATCCACGAGCAGTACTTC
TRBJ1-2 | - | - | TRBV7-6 | CASSPAGENGYTF | TGTGCCAGCAGCCCAGCAGGGGAGAATGGCTACACCTTC
TRBJ1-5 | - | - | TRBV20-1 | CSAPGRGRQPQHF | TGCAGTGCCCCAGGCAGGGGAAGGCAGCCCCAGCATTTT
TRBJ1-1 | - | - | TRBV29-1 | CSPRVVNTEAFF | TGCAGCCCCAGGGTCGTGAACACTGAAGCTTTCTTT
TRBJ2-5 | - | many | TRBV7-2 | CASSGGGRETQYF | TGTGCCAGCAGCGGTGGGGGGCGAGAGACCCAGTACTTC
TRBJ2-6 | - | - | TRBV29-1 | CSVDRVEDWANVLTF | TGCAGCGTTGACAGGGTCGAGGACTGGGCCAACGTCCTGACTTTC
TRBJ1-1 | TRBD1 | few | TRBV2 | CASRAPGQEAFF | TGTGCCAGCAGAGCCCCGGGACAGGAAGCTTTCTTT
TRBJ1-2 | TRBD1 | many | TRBV5-6 | CASSFTGGRGYTF | TGTGCCAGCAGTTTTACAGGGGGGCGAGGCTACACCTTC
TRBJ1-2 | - | - | TRBV4-1 | CASSQATGGSYGYTF | TGCGCCAGCAGCCAAGCCACGGGGGGAAGCTATGGCTACACCTTC
TRBJ2-5 | - | few | TRBV7-8 | CASSLLWDQYF | TGTGCCAGCAGCCTCCTATGGGACCAGTACTTC
TRBJ2-7 | - | many | TRBV10-3 | CAIRPGRSSSYEQYF | TGTGCCATCAGGCCGGGACGGTCGAGCTCCTACGAGCAGTACTTC